These 9 T cell receptor beta chains were all obtained from the same sample, sequenced in a study of blood T cells in healthy people across ages. Combining a sample-barcoded 5' primer with a J-beta primer mix, a second PCR ran for roughly 6 to 11 cycles. Using its own MiXCR run on the 5' RACE reads, TCRdb lists one record per CDR3 protein. The profile shows hundreds of thousands of distinct CDR3 sequences, about 34% of them singletons. The sequenced sample was blood. The receptors were gathered from a woman older than 75 in good health.

This rearrangement joins TRBV6-1 to TRBJ1-2; D remains unclear. The CDR3 totals 15 residues. Per germline, CDR1 MNHNS and CDR2 SASEGT. V was cut by 0 bases and J by 5 bases, with 13 bases left in between. The CDR3 DNA reads TGTGCCAGCAGTGAAGCGGGCCAACTGTCTTATGGCTACACCTTC. This codes for CASSEAGQLSYGYTF.

This clonotype came up many times. The chain is built from TRBV10-3 and TRBJ2-5; 8 bases match TRBD1. Germline values: CDR1 ENHRY, CDR2 SYGVKD. V trimming: 6 bases; J trimming: 5 bases; junction bases outside the gene matches: 5. The CDR3 has 13 residues. CDR3 DNA sequence: TGTGCCATCAGGACAGGGGAGAGGGAGACCCAGTACTTC. It yields the protein CAIRTGERETQYF.

The CDR3, as DNA: TGCGCCAGCAGCGTTTCTTTCCGCGAGCAGTACTTC. Residues: CASSVSFREQYF. The rearrangement links TRBV5-1 to TRBJ2-7; D is uncertain. With 4 bases removed from V and 6 bases from J, the gap between germline ends came to 11 bases. The germline V gene encodes CDR1 SGHRS and CDR2 YFSETQ. The length of the CDR3 is 12 residues.

This clonotype was seen repeatedly, ten times or more. The chain joins TRBV6-6 to TRBJ1-5, with D perhaps TRBD1 (5 bases). This CDR3 contains 17 residues. CDR1 MNHNY and CDR2 SVGAGI come from the germline V gene (reference sequence). Trimming stripped 7 bases from V and 0 bases from J, with 19 bases between. The CDR3 reads CASTPRAGSFSNQPQHF. In DNA, the CDR3 is TGTGCCAGCACCCCCAGGGCCGGATCTTTTAGCAATCAGCCCCAGCATTTT.

This clonotype was observed at least ten times. The rearrangement joins TRBV29-1 to TRBJ2-3; D is ambiguous. The CDR3 has 14 residues. V was clipped by 7 bases and J by 1 base, with 15 bases between them. Germline assignment: CDR1 SQVTM and CDR2 ANQGSEA. CDR3 DNA sequence: TGCAGCGCCTCCCCGGTTCCGGGCACAGATACGCAGTATTTT. Translating gives CSASPVPGTDTQYF.

A word on this clonotype: At one of its ends the junction is not consistent with the germline gene, which may arise from a read error. The chain combines TRBV5-6 with TRBJ1-2; a weak D match, TRBD1 (5 bases). The CDR3 consists of 15 residues. CDR1 SGHDT and CDR2 YYEEEE come from the germline V gene. The CDR3 loop reads CVSSLVSRQSYGYTF. CDR3 coding DNA: TGTGTCAGCAGCTTGGTGTCCCGACAGTCCTATGGCTACACCTTC.

This clonotype was detected ten times or more. The rearrangement links TRBV30 to TRBJ2-1; no reliable D call. The CDR3 has 16 amino acids. Trimming stripped 0 bases from V and 4 bases from J, with 16 bases between. Germline loops: CDR1 GTSNPN, CDR2 SVGIG (reference sequence). CDR3 nucleotide sequence: TGTGCCTGGAGTGTATTTGGTCGGAGCACATACAATGAGCAGTTCTTC. It yields the protein CAWSVFGRSTYNEQFF.

This clonotype showed up many times. The chain has TRBV6-5 and TRBJ1-2, with a possible D match to TRBD1 (6 bases). The CDR3 contains 15 residues. CDR1 is MNHEY, CDR2 SVGAGI, per germline. V lost 6 bases, J lost 4 bases, and 18 bases lay in between. Here the CDR3 reads CASRPLGGVSYGYTF. The CDR3 nucleotides are TGTGCCAGCAGACCCCTGGGGGGCGTGAGCTATGGCTACACCTTC.

The chain links TRBV5-1 to TRBJ2-7; D assignment may be TRBD1 or TRBD2 (5 bases each). This CDR3 contains 13 residues. Germline V gene data show CDR1 as SGHRS and CDR2 as YFSETQ. Trimming took off 7 bases at V and 2 bases at J, with 13 bases between the two ends. The CDR3 region has the DNA TGCGCCAGCGCACGGGACGTAGCCTACGAGCAGTACTTC. Translated: CASARDVAYEQYF. The whole variable domain, filled in from reference TRBV5-1 and TRBJ2-7, reads KAGVTQTPRYLIKTRGQQVTLSCSPISGHRSVSWYQQTPGQGLQFLFEYFSETQRNKGNFPGRFSGRQFSNSRSEMNVSTLELGDSALYLCASARDVAYEQYFGPGTRLTVT.